This T cell receptor beta chain emerged from a study of blood T cell repertoires in COVID-19. CDR1 SGHRS and CDR2 YFSETQ come from the germline V gene. Trimming shortened V by 0 bases and J by 5 bases, and 11 bases separated the two germline ends. This CDR3 has 14 residues. The method was immunoSEQ multiplex PCR; TCRdb's version includes in-frame clones alone and lacks a portion of them. The repertoire holds a few hundred thousand clones, with roughly 75% as singletons. This sequence originates from a woman aged 70 to 79 with acute or convalescent COVID-19. The chain carries TRBV5-1 and TRBJ2-5; the D gene is possibly TRBD2 (5 bases). Source material: peripheral blood. The CDR3 is CASSLGSGSETQYF. DNA of the CDR3: TGCGCCAGCAGCTTGGGGTCGGGATCTGAGACCCAGTACTTC.